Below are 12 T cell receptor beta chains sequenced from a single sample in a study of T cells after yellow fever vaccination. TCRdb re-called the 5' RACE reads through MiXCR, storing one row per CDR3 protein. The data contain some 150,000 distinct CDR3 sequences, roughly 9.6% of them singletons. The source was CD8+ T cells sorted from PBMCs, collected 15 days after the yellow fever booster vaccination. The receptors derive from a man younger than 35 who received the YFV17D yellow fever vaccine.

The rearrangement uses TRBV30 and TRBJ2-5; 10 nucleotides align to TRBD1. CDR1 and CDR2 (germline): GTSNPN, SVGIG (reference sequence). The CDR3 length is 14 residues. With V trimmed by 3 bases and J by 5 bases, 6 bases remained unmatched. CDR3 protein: CAWSLTGGGETQYF. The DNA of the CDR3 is TGTGCCTGGAGCCTGACAGGGGGCGGGGAGACCCAGTACTTC.

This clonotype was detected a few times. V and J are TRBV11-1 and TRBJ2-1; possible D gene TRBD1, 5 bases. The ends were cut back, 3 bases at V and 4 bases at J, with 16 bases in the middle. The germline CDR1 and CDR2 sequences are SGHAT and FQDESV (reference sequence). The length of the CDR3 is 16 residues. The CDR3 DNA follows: TGTGCCAGCAGCTTGGACGAAGCAACAGGATACAATGAGCAGTTCTTC. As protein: CASSLDEATGYNEQFF. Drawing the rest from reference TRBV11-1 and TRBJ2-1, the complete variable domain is EAEVAQSPRYKITEKSQAVAFWCDPISGHATLYWYRQILGQGPELLVQFQDESVVDDSQLPKDRFSAERLKGVDSTLKIQPAELGDSAMYLCASSLDEATGYNEQFFGPGTRLTVL.

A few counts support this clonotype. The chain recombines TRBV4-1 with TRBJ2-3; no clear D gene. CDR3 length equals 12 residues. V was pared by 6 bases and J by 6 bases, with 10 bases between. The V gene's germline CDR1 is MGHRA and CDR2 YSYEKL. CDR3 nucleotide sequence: TGCGCCAGCAGGGAAGTGGGGGATACGCAGTATTTT. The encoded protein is CASREVGDTQYF.

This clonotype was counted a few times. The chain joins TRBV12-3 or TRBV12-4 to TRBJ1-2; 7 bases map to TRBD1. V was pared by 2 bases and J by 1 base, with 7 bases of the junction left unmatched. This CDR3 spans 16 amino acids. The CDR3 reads CASSLFPTGVNYGYTF. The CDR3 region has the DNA TGTGCCAGCAGTTTATTTCCCACAGGGGTTAACTATGGCTACACCTTC.

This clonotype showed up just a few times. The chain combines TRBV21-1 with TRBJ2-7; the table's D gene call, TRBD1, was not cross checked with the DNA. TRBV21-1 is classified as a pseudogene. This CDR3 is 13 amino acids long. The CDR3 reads CASSMGGGYEQYV. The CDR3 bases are TGTGCCAGCTCCATGGGGGGGGGCTACGAGCAGTACGTC.

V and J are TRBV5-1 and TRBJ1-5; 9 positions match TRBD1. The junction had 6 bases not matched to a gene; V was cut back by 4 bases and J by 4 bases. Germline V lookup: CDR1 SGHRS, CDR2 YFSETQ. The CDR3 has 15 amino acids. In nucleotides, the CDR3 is TGCGCCAGCAGCCCGGCCGGGACAGGGAATCAGCCCCAGCATTTT. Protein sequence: CASSPAGTGNQPQHF.

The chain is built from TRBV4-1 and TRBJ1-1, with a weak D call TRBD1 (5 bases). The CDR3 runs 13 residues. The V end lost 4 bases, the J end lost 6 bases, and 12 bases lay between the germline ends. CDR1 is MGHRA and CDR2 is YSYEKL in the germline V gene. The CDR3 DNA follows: TGCGCCAGCAGCCCCCATACGGGGCCTGAAGCTTTCTTT. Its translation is CASSPHTGPEAFF.

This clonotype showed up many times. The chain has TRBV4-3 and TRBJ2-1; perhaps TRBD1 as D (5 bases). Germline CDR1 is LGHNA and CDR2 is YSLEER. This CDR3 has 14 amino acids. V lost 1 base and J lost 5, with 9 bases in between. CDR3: CASSQGDSNNEQFF. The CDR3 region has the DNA TGCGCCAGCAGCCAAGGAGACAGTAACAATGAGCAGTTCTTC.

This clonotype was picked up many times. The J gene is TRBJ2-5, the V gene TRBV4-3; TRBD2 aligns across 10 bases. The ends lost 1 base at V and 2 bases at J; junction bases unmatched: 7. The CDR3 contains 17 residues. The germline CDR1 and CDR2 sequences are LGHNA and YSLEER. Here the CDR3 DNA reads TGCGCCAGCAGCCAAGGTTTTGGAGCGGGGGGGCAAGAGACCCAGTACTTC. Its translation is CASSQGFGAGGQETQYF.

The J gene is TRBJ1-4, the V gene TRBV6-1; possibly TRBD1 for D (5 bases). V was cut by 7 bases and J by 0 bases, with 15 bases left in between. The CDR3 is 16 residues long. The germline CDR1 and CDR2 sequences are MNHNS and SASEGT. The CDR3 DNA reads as TGTGCCAGCACCTTGGGGCAGTTTGCAACTAATGAAAAACTGTTTTTT. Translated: CASTLGQFATNEKLFF.

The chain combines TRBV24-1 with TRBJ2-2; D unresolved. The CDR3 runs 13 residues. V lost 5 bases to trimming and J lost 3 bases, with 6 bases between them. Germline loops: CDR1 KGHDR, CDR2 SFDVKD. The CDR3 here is CATSGTHTGELFF. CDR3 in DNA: TGTGCCACCAGTGGAACACACACCGGGGAGCTGTTTTTT.

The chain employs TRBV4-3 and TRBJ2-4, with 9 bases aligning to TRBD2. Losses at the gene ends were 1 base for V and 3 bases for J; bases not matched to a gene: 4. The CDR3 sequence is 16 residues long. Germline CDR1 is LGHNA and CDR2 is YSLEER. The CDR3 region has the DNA TGCGCCAGCAGCCAAGCGCGGGGGGGCCTCAAAAACATTCAGTACTTC. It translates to CASSQARGGLKNIQYF.